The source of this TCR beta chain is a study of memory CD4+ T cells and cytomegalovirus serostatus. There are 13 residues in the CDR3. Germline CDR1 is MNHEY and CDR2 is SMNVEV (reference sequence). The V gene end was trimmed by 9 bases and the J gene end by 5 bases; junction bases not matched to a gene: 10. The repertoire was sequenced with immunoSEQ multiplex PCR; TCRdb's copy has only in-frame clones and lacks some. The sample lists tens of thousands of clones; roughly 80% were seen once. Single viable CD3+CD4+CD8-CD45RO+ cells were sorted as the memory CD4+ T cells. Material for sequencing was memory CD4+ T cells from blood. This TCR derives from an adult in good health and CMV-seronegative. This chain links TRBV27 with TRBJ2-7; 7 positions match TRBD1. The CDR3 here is CASRTTGRHEQYF. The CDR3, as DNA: TGTGCCAGTAGAACGACAGGGCGGCACGAGCAGTACTTC.